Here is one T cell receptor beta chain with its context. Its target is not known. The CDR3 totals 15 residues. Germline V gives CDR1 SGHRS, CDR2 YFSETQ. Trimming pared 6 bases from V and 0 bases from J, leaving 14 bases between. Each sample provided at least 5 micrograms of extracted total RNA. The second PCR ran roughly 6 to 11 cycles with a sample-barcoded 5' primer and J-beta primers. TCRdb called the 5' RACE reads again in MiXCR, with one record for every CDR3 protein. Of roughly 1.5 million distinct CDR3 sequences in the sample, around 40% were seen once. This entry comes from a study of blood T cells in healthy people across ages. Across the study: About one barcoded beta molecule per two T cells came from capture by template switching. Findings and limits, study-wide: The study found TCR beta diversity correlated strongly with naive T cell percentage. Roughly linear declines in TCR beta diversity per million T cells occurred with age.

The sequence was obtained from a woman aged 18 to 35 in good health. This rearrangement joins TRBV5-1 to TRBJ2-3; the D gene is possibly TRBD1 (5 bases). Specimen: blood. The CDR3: CASNLQDPSTDTQYF. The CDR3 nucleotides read TGCGCCAGCAACCTACAGGATCCTAGCACAGATACGCAGTATTTT.